This TCR beta chain was recorded in a study of graft-versus-host responses after intestinal transplantation. Background on the study: Each transplant was multivisceral, liver-intestinal, or isolated intestinal. The recipients all started with anti-thymocyte globulin induction and then took tacrolimus and steroids for 2 to 4 years.

The CDR3 totals 15 residues. CDR1 GTSNPN and CDR2 SVGIG come from the germline V gene (reference sequence). The V gene end was trimmed by 1 base and the J gene end by 6 bases; junction bases not matched to a gene: 10. Of note for this clone: The antigen remains unidentified.

The protocol was immunoSEQ multiplex PCR, while the TCRdb copy is restricted to in-frame clones and leaves out a portion. The data hold 95,000 to 110,000 clones, with approximately 90% observed a single time. The study, taken as a whole, reports: Declines in HvG clones occurring early post-transplant were associated with peak circulating GvH clone levels. Some GvH clones appeared in ileal mucosa or blood before recipient bone marrow.

The receptor's source is a human donor who was the organ donor for an intestinal transplant. The specimen was unstimulated CD4+ T cells sorted from spleen or lymph node cells, collected before transplant. The chain combines TRBV30 with TRBJ2-5; 8 positions agree with TRBD2. CDR3 sequence (DNA): TGTGCCTGGAGTGGGGGACTAGTGAAAGGAAAGACCCAGTACTTC. Translation: CAWSGGLVKGKTQYF.